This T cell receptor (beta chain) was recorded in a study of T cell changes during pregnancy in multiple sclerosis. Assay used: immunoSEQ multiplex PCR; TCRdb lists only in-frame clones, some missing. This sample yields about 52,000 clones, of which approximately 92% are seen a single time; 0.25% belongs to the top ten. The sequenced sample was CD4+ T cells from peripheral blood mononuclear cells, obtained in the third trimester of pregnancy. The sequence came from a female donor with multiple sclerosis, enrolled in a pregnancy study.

CDR3 loop: CASSSAVGSGNTEAFF. Written as DNA, the CDR3 is TGTGCCAGCTCATCCGCCGTCGGGTCGGGGAACACTGAAGCTTTCTTT. This chain links TRBV18 with TRBJ1-1; D is unresolved. V was shortened by 5 bases and J by 1 base, with 17 bases between the two germline ends. Germline loops: CDR1 KGHSH, CDR2 LQKENI. The CDR3 is 16 amino acids.